This T cell receptor beta chain was found in a study of T-cell reconstitution after alpha-beta-depleted transplantation in children. Preparation of the TCRbeta library involved a method that used unique molecular identifiers. TCRdb ran MiXCR on the PCR reads and lists one entry per CDR3 protein. The sample lists over 70,000 distinct CDR3 sequences, roughly 8% occurring once. Ten or more counts support this clonotype. The source is a human donor who donated a stem cell graft to a child with congenital amegakaryocytic thrombocytopenia. This sample comprised PBMCs from the stem cell graft donor, obtained from the stem cell graft.

The CDR3 DNA follows: TGCAGCGTTGAGAACCCGGGAGGGGGGACAGAGACCCAGTACTTC. It translates to CSVENPGGGTETQYF. J is TRBJ2-5 and V is TRBV29-1; 8 bases are a match to TRBD2. The V gene's germline CDR1 is SQVTM and CDR2 ANQGSEA. J was trimmed by 4 bases and V by 3 bases; bases with no gene match: 10. This CDR3 has 15 amino acids.